These 25 T cell receptor beta chains were sequenced from one sample in a study of blood T cell repertoires in COVID-19. Clones were sequenced by immunoSEQ multiplex PCR, and TCRdb holds only the in-frame ones, with some missing. The sample yields tens of thousands of clones, around 83% seen once. Material for sequencing was peripheral blood. The receptor set was obtained from a man aged 25-45 years with COVID-19, enrolled during active disease.

The gene calls are TRBV5-4 and TRBJ1-1, with 11 bases matching TRBD1. The junction had 8 bases not matched to a gene; V was cut back by 5 bases and J by 11 bases. This CDR3 region has 13 residues. CDR1 is SGHNT, CDR2 YYREEE, per germline (reference sequence). The CDR3 sequence: CASRGGDRGVAFF. CDR3 sequence (DNA): TGTGCCAGCAGAGGCGGGGACAGGGGGGTGGCTTTCTTT.

The chain carries TRBV29-1 and TRBJ1-2; no firm D call. This CDR3 is 8 amino acids long. Per germline, CDR1 SQVTM and CDR2 ANQGSEA. The chain's CDR3 is CETDGYTF. CDR3 in DNA: TGCGAAACTGATGGCTACACCTTC.

J is TRBJ1-6 and V is TRBV28; no clear D gene. V was clipped by 6 bases and J by 6 bases, with 15 bases between them. This CDR3 has 15 amino acids. CDR1 is MDHEN and CDR2 is SYDVKM in the germline V gene. The CDR3 loop reads CASSPPVGGNSPLHF. The CDR3 DNA follows: TGTGCCAGCAGCCCCCCCGTGGGAGGTAATTCACCCCTCCACTTT.

The chain uses TRBV30 and TRBJ1-5, with unresolved D. Trimming removed 8 bases at V and 3 bases at J, with 14 bases between. From germline, CDR1 is GTSNPN and CDR2 SVGIG (reference sequence). The CDR3 contains 13 residues. Written as DNA, the CDR3 is TGTGCCGCGAGCGAAGGATACAATCAGCCCCAGCATTTT. Protein product: CAASEGYNQPQHF.

This chain joins TRBV7-8 and TRBJ1-5; 8 nucleotides match TRBD1. V lost 2 bases, J lost 1 base, and 7 bases stayed unmatched. The CDR3 consists of 17 residues. The germline gives CDR1 SGHVS, CDR2 FQNEAQ. Written as DNA, the CDR3 is TGTGCCAGCAGCTTATATCAGGGGGCGCCGAGCAATCAGCCCCAGCATTTT. This codes for CASSLYQGAPSNQPQHF.

The rearrangement uses TRBV3-1 (or the pseudogene TRBV3-2) and TRBJ1-1; D possibly corresponds to TRBD1 (5 bases). The CDR3 runs 13 residues. V was shortened by 3 bases and J by 4 bases, with 9 bases between the two germline ends. Germline CDR1 LGHDT, CDR2 YNNKEL (reference sequence). CDR3 protein: CASSQGGVTEAFF. For the CDR3, the DNA is TGTGCCAGCAGCCAGGGAGGGGTCACTGAAGCTTTCTTT.

The genes are TRBV19 and TRBJ2-1; the match to TRBD1 covers 8 bases. The CDR3 runs 14 residues. The germline CDR1 and CDR2 sequences are LNHDA and SQIVND (reference sequence). J lost 5 bases, V lost 7 bases, and 7 bases had no gene match. The CDR3 here is CASTFGTGHNEQFF. For the CDR3, the DNA is TGTGCCAGTACCTTTGGGACAGGACACAATGAGCAGTTCTTC.

The V and J genes are TRBV19 and TRBJ1-5; the match to TRBD1 covers 7 bases. The CDR3 extends over 17 amino acids. Germline V lookup: CDR1 LNHDA, CDR2 SQIVND (reference sequence). V gave up 8 bases and J gave up 3 bases; unmatched junction bases: 16. CDR3 residues: CASGDRQGSSPNQPQHF. Here the CDR3 DNA reads TGTGCCAGTGGGGATCGACAGGGATCCTCACCCAATCAGCCCCAGCATTTT. Variable domain in full (rest from reference TRBV19 and TRBJ1-5): DGGITQSPKYLFRKEGQNVTLSCEQNLNHDAMYWYRQDPGQGLRLIYYSQIVNDFQKGDIAEGYSVSREKKESFPLTVTSAQKNPTAFYLCASGDRQGSSPNQPQHFGDGTRLSIL.

The gene calls are TRBV6-5 and TRBJ2-1, with 9 bases fitting TRBD1. The CDR3 contains 16 residues. Germline CDR1 is MNHEY and CDR2 is SVGAGI. Trimming cost V 7 bases and J 8 bases; bases outside gene matches: 15. The CDR3 DNA reads TGTGCCAGCACCTACTCCCCGGGACAGGGATACGATGAGCAGTTCTTC. This sequence encodes CASTYSPGQGYDEQFF.

The V call is TRBV28, the J call TRBJ2-1; 7 nucleotides match TRBD2. This CDR3 has 16 residues. The germline gives CDR1 MDHEN, CDR2 SYDVKM. V shed 2 bases, J shed 0 bases, and the junction held 4 bases outside the gene matches. DNA of the CDR3: TGTGCCAGCAGTTTAATGGGCGGGAGCTCCTACAATGAGCAGTTCTTC. Protein sequence: CASSLMGGSSYNEQFF.

This clone turned up a few times. The CDR3 protein is CASSIAGGDYEQYF. The DNA of the CDR3 is TGTGCCAGTAGTATAGCGGGAGGGGACTACGAGCAGTACTTC. The chain couples TRBV19 to TRBJ2-7; 8 positions agree with TRBD2. The CDR3 covers 14 residues. Germline CDR1 reads LNHDA; CDR2 reads SQIVND (reference sequence). V shed 1 base and J 3 bases; nucleotides not matched to a gene: 2.

V and J are TRBV19 and TRBJ2-3; 8 nucleotides match TRBD2. This CDR3 has 15 residues. J gave up 3 bases and V 4 bases, and 6 bases lay outside the gene matches. In germline, CDR1 is LNHDA, CDR2 SQIVND (reference sequence). CDR3 nucleotide sequence: TGTGCCAGTAGTAGAAGCGGGAGTAGAACAGATACGCAGTATTTT. Amino acids: CASSRSGSRTDTQYF.

The CDR3 coding sequence is TGCGCCAGCAGCCAGGAACAGGGTCGTAGCTACGAGCAGTACTTC. This codes for CASSQEQGRSYEQYF. The chain uses TRBV4-1 and TRBJ2-7; tentative D call: TRBD1 (6 bases). Trimming shortened V by 3 bases and J by 3 bases, and 15 bases separated the two germline ends. The CDR3 runs to 15 residues. CDR1 and CDR2 (germline): MGHRA, YSYEKL.

This chain links TRBV29-1 with TRBJ1-4; D not certain. Trimming took off 3 bases at V and 8 bases at J, with 10 bases between the two ends. The CDR3 spans 12 residues. The germline CDR1 and CDR2 sequences are SQVTM and ANQGSEA. The CDR3 is CSVELSGEKLFF. CDR3 bases: TGCAGCGTTGAGCTTTCCGGGGAAAAACTGTTTTTT.

The count of this clone is one. The limits of the CDR3 on the DNA are not certain, so only TCRdb's listed CDR3 is given. The gene calls are TRBV21-1 and TRBJ1-3; the D call TRBD1 from the table was never checked on the DNA. TRBV21-1 is assigned pseudogene status. The CDR3 comprises 18 residues, both ends counted. The chain's CDR3 is CASSKGLDRVAPGNTIYF.

The chain combines TRBV18 with TRBJ2-2, with D perhaps matching TRBD1 (6 bases). Germline V lookup: CDR1 KGHSH, CDR2 LQKENI. V lost 6 bases, J lost 3 bases, and 17 bases lay in between. CDR3 length equals 16 residues. The CDR3 loop is CASSPIPRGDTGELFF. The CDR3 nucleotides are TGTGCCAGCTCCCCGATCCCCAGGGGCGACACCGGGGAGCTGTTTTTT.

V is TRBV4-2 and J is TRBJ1-1; D unresolved. The CDR3 consists of 16 residues. The V gene's germline CDR1 is LGHNA and CDR2 YNFKEQ. V lost 0 bases and J 0 bases, leaving 11 bases between the germline ends. The CDR3, as DNA: TGTGCCAGCAGCCAAGAGGTCGGCGGGGTGAACACTGAAGCTTTCTTT. As protein: CASSQEVGGVNTEAFF.

CDR3 sequence: CASSLGVRMEETQYF. The CDR3 DNA reads as TGTGCCAGCAGCTTAGGGGTCAGGATGGAAGAGACCCAGTACTTC. V usage is TRBV7-6 and J usage is TRBJ2-5; D is ambiguous. Germline assignment: CDR1 SGHVS and CDR2 FNYEAQ. CDR3 size: 15 residues. Between the trimmed V and J ends, which lost 1 base and 3 bases, there was a span of 12 bases.

The chain is built from TRBV11-3 and TRBJ2-4; 14 positions match TRBD2. Germline-derived CDR1 and CDR2 are SGHNT and YENEEA. The trim removed 3 bases at V and 2 bases at J, leaving 9 bases unmatched. The CDR3 extends over 19 amino acids. The CDR3, as DNA: TGTGCCAGCAGCTTCAGACTAGCGGGAGGGGGCGGAACCAAAAACATTCAGTACTTC. Its protein is CASSFRLAGGGGTKNIQYF.

The DNA of the CDR3 is TGTGCCACCAGCAGCCGGGGGGGCTCCGGAGCGCATTTT. Protein sequence: CATSSRGGSGAHF. The V and J genes are TRBV15 and TRBJ1-5; maybe TRBD1 (6 bases). The CDR3 extends over 13 amino acids. Trimming pared 3 bases from V and 15 bases from J, leaving 18 bases between. Germline V gives CDR1 LNHNV, CDR2 YYDKDF (reference sequence).

This clone has only one observation. The chain combines TRBV28 with TRBJ2-7; 9 nucleotides match TRBD1. The CDR3 has 15 residues. V lost 4 bases and J lost 4; bases outside the gene matches: 8. Germline-derived CDR1 and CDR2 are MDHEN and SYDVKM. The CDR3: CASSSPTGGYYEQYF. The CDR3 nucleotides are TGTGCCAGCAGTTCCCCGACAGGGGGGTATTACGAGCAGTACTTC.

This rearrangement joins TRBV30 to TRBJ1-1, with 10 bases fitting TRBD1. The CDR3 sequence is 13 residues long. Germline loops: CDR1 GTSNPN, CDR2 SVGIG (reference sequence). J lost 5 bases, V lost 5 bases, and 5 bases had no gene match. The CDR3 spells CAWGDRGRTEAFF. CDR3 coding DNA: TGTGCCTGGGGGGACAGGGGAAGGACTGAAGCTTTCTTT.

This clone was counted a single time. The chain uses TRBV24-1 and TRBJ1-2; D might be TRBD1 (6 bases). CDR1 is KGHDR, CDR2 SFDVKD, per germline. The CDR3 is 14 residues long. Deletions cut 2 bases from V and 8 bases from J, with 14 bases between. CDR3 bases: TGTGCCACCAGTGATTCAGGGGCGCTCGCGGGCTACACCTTC. Translating gives CATSDSGALAGYTF.

This clone was seen once. The rearrangement links TRBV6-1 to TRBJ1-4, with TRBD1 identical over 7 bases. From germline, CDR1 is MNHNS and CDR2 SASEGT. The V and J ends lost 2 bases and 11 bases, in that order; junction bases with no gene match: 23. This CDR3 spans 19 amino acids. CDR3 in DNA: TGTGCCAGCAGTGAAAACCGAGGCAATACAGGGGCCTACCTGGGGAAACTGTTTTTT. It codes for CASSENRGNTGAYLGKLFF.

This clone has only one observation. The gene calls are TRBV29-1 and TRBJ1-1, with D maybe TRBD1 (5 bases). The CDR3 sequence is 12 residues long. Germline values: CDR1 SQVTM, CDR2 ANQGSEA. Deletions cut 7 bases from V and 5 bases from J, with 14 bases between. The CDR3 loop reads CSAVGGRTEAFF. The CDR3 coding sequence is TGCAGCGCTGTCGGGGGAAGGACTGAAGCTTTCTTT.